Below, 31 T cell receptor beta chains from the same sample are listed, as sequenced in a study of regulatory and conventional T cells in RAG deficiency. The method was immunoSEQ multiplex PCR; TCRdb's version includes in-frame clones alone and lacks a portion of them. Among tens of thousands of clones, 75% to 90% were seen once, and the ten largest hold approximately 5.6%. This sample also belongs to another study, concerning regulatory T cells. That work contributes: Primers: 52 TRBV forward and 13 TRBJ reverse.

The sequenced material came from CD8+ T cells sorted from blood. These receptor sequences come from a human donor in good health.

The rearrangement uses TRBV19 and TRBJ2-1, with 11 positions matching TRBD1. The length of the CDR3 is 16 residues. The germline CDR1 and CDR2 sequences are LNHDA and SQIVND (reference sequence). J was trimmed by 7 bases and V by 8 bases; bases with no gene match: 13. The CDR3 DNA sequence: TGTGCCAGTTTCGGCAGAGGACAGGGGGCGGATAATGAGCAGTTCTTC. This translates into CASFGRGQGADNEQFF.

This chain connects TRBV27 to TRBJ1-3, with TRBD1 identical over 9 bases. The CDR3 extends over 14 amino acids. CDR1 is MNHEY and CDR2 is SMNVEV in the germline V gene (reference sequence). J gave up 4 bases and V 6 bases, and 4 bases lay outside the gene matches. CDR3 DNA: TGTGCCAGCAGCGGGGGGACAGGGGGAAACACCATATATTTT. As protein: CASSGGTGGNTIYF.

The chain has TRBV25-1 and TRBJ2-1; the D call may be TRBD1 or TRBD2 (5 bases each). Germline V gene data show CDR1 as MGHDK and CDR2 as SYGVNS. This CDR3 is 13 amino acids long. The V end was cut by 5 bases, the J end by 8 bases, with 13 bases between. DNA of the CDR3: TGTGCCAGCAGTCTGAGGGGCAGGGATGAGCAGTTCTTC. Translating it yields CASSLRGRDEQFF.

This chain connects TRBV13 to TRBJ2-5; TRBD2 matches at 9 bases. CDR3 length: 15 amino acids. Germline V lookup: CDR1 PRHDT, CDR2 FYEKMQ (reference sequence). V shed 8 bases and J 4 bases; nucleotides not matched to a gene: 11. The CDR3 here is CASGVKVAGVETQYF. DNA for the CDR3: TGTGCCAGCGGGGTTAAAGTAGCGGGAGTAGAGACCCAGTACTTC. The full variable domain, rest sourced from reference TRBV13 and TRBJ2-5, is AAGVIQSPRHLIKEKRETATLKCYPIPRHDTVYWYQQGPGQDPQFLISFYEKMQSDKGSIPDRFSAQQFSDYHSELNMSSLELGDSALYFCASGVKVAGVETQYFGPGTRLLVL.

The chain employs TRBV28 and TRBJ2-5; 10 bases align to TRBD1. Germline V gene sequence: CDR1 MDHEN, CDR2 SYDVKM. The CDR3 is 17 amino acids. V lost 5 bases, J lost 4 bases, and 13 bases stayed unmatched. In nucleotides, the CDR3 is TGTGCCAGCAGTCCCTGGGTGGGACAGGGGATGGGAGAGACCCAGTACTTC. It encodes CASSPWVGQGMGETQYF.

CDR3 sequence: CASSRTFQETQYF. The DNA of the CDR3 is TGTGCCAGCAGTCGGACATTCCAAGAGACCCAGTACTTC. The V call is TRBV2, the J call TRBJ2-5; D is perhaps TRBD1 (5 bases). The germline V and J ends were trimmed by 5 bases and 1 base, with 8 bases remaining between them. Germline CDR1 reads SNHLY; CDR2 reads FYNNEI. This CDR3 is 13 amino acids long.

The rearrangement joins TRBV7-3 to TRBJ2-2; no clear D. V lost 4 bases and J 7 bases, leaving 7 bases between the germline ends. CDR1 SGHTA and CDR2 FQGTGA come from the germline V gene. The CDR3 consists of 12 residues. The CDR3 nucleotides read TGTGCCAGCAGCTCGTCGGGCGGGGAGCTGTTTTTT. This encodes CASSSSGGELFF. Full variable domain (remainder filled in from reference TRBV7-3 and TRBJ2-2): GAGVSQTPSNKVTEKGKYVELRCDPISGHTALYWYRQSLGQGPEFLIYFQGTGAADDSGLPNDRFFAVRPEGSVSTLKIQRTERGDSAVYLCASSSSGGELFFGEGSRLTVL.

The CDR3 protein is CATSRGEGPYTEAFF. As DNA, the CDR3 is TGTGCCACCAGCAGAGGCGAGGGACCCTACACTGAAGCTTTCTTT. The V gene is TRBV15, the J gene TRBJ1-1, with a tentative D call TRBD1 (5 bases). The CDR3 covers 15 residues. Germline CDR1 is LNHNV and CDR2 is YYDKDF (reference sequence). The ends were cut back, 1 base at V and 3 bases at J, with 12 bases in the middle.

The chain uses TRBV19 and TRBJ1-2; D might be TRBD1 (5 bases). V dropped 0 bases and J dropped 0 bases, with 8 bases sitting between them. CDR3 length: 15 amino acids. Germline V CDR1 and CDR2: LNHDA, SQIVND (reference sequence). CDR3 residues: CASSIDSTANYGYTF. CDR3 coding DNA: TGTGCCAGTAGTATAGATTCGACAGCTAACTATGGCTACACCTTC. Full variable domain (missing parts from reference TRBV19 and TRBJ1-2): DGGITQSPKYLFRKEGQNVTLSCEQNLNHDAMYWYRQDPGQGLRLIYYSQIVNDFQKGDIAEGYSVSREKKESFPLTVTSAQKNPTAFYLCASSIDSTANYGYTFGSGTRLTVV.

Only a few counts were recorded for this clone. V and J are TRBV10-3 and TRBJ2-7, with no clear D. V lost 4 bases, J lost 2 bases, and 15 bases lay in between. CDR3 length: 15 amino acids. The germline V gene encodes CDR1 ENHRY and CDR2 SYGVKD. CDR3 nucleotide sequence: TGTGCCATCAGTGGGAATAGTCCGGAAGCCTACGAGCAGTACTTC. It yields the protein CAISGNSPEAYEQYF.

The rearrangement joins TRBV10-3 to TRBJ2-7; 8 bases are a match to TRBD2. Germline V CDR1 and CDR2: ENHRY, SYGVKD. This CDR3 contains 14 residues. Trimming at V came to 3 bases and at J to 6 bases, leaving 7 bases not matched to a gene. The CDR3 spells CAISDLGLEAEQYF. In DNA form, the CDR3 reads TGTGCCATCAGTGATTTGGGACTAGAGGCCGAGCAGTACTTC.

This clone showed up just once. The chain is built from TRBV5-1 and TRBJ2-1; D possibly corresponds to TRBD2 (5 bases). The germline CDR1 and CDR2 sequences are SGHRS and YFSETQ. V lost 2 bases to trimming and J lost 3 bases, with 18 bases between them. The CDR3 totals 17 residues. The CDR3 spells CASSFLSGSGRYNEQFF. The CDR3 nucleotides read TGCGCCAGCAGCTTCCTGTCCGGAAGCGGCCGCTACAATGAGCAGTTCTTC.

This sequence joins TRBV12-5 and TRBJ2-5; 8 bases align to TRBD1. Gene TRBJ2-7 matches the end of the DNA better, so the J call may be wrong. The germline CDR1 and CDR2 sequences are LGHNT and FRNRAP. The CDR3 consists of 14 residues. The CDR3 nucleotides read TGTGCTAGTGGTGGAGGACAGGGCCCCTACGAGCAGTACTTC. Encoded protein: CASGGGQGPYEQYF.

The chain combines TRBV7-6 with TRBJ2-1; 8 nucleotides align to TRBD2. This CDR3 has 15 amino acids. V lost 3 bases to trimming and J lost 10 bases; unmatched junction nucleotides: 11. In germline, CDR1 is SGHVS, CDR2 FNYEAQ. CDR3: CASSFTGSGGEEQFF. CDR3 DNA: TGTGCCAGCAGCTTCACGGGCTCGGGGGGGGAGGAGCAGTTCTTC.

Only one count was recorded for this clone. In nucleotides, the CDR3 is TGTGCCACCCGGAATGGGAGATACGAGCAGTACTTC. It codes for CATRNGRYEQYF. This chain links TRBV15 with TRBJ2-7, with D possibly TRBD2 on 5 matching bases. The CDR3 length is 12 residues. The germline CDR1 and CDR2 sequences are LNHNV and YYDKDF (reference sequence). V was pared by 8 bases and J by 4 bases, with 12 bases between.

CDR3: CASSLYNQPQHF. The DNA for the CDR3 is TGTGCCAGTAGCCTCTACAATCAGCCCCAGCATTTT. This chain uses TRBV19 with TRBJ1-5, with unresolved D. CDR1 and CDR2 from the germline V gene are LNHDA and SQIVND (reference sequence). V was trimmed by 6 bases and J by 3 bases, leaving 6 bases between them. The CDR3 contains 12 residues.

About this clone itself: Other DNA sequences in the sample encode the same CDR3. The chain links TRBV7-8 to TRBJ2-3, with D perhaps TRBD2 (5 bases). This CDR3 is 16 amino acids long. Germline lookup yields CDR1 SGHVS and CDR2 FQNEAQ. V was trimmed by 5 bases and J by 2 bases, leaving 17 bases between them. CDR3 sequence (DNA): TGTGCCAGCAGCCCCATGCCGGAGGAAGCCACAGATACGCAGTATTTT. This translates into CASSPMPEEATDTQYF.

This chain uses TRBV23-1 with TRBJ1-5; no clear D gene. TRBV23-1 is designated an ORF whose function remains uncertain. The CDR3 totals 23 residues. The V gene lost 0 bases and the J gene lost 4 bases, with 34 bases spanning the gap. DNA of the CDR3: TGCGCCAGCAGTCAATCGAGAGTCTTCCAAATTAGCCGGACGGACGGATTTAATCAGCCCCAGCATTTT. It encodes CASSQSRVFQISRTDGFNQPQHF.

The chain links TRBV5-1 to TRBJ2-5, with D possibly being TRBD1 (6 bases). The V end lost 0 bases, the J end lost 2 bases, and 17 bases lay between the germline ends. The CDR3 length is 17 residues. The germline V gene has CDR1 SGHRS and CDR2 YFSETQ. The DNA of the CDR3 is TGCGCCAGCAGCTTGGGATGGGGGCGACAAACTCAAGAGACCCAGTACTTC. Encoded protein: CASSLGWGRQTQETQYF.

This rearrangement joins TRBV7-2 to TRBJ2-7, with 9 bases that match TRBD1. CDR1 is SGHTA and CDR2 is FQGNSA in the germline V gene. V was clipped by 5 bases and J by 4 bases; unmatched bases: 9. This CDR3 spans 15 amino acids. This CDR3 reads CASSRENRGPYEQYF. The CDR3 nucleotides read TGTGCCAGCAGCCGAGAGAACAGGGGGCCTTACGAGCAGTACTTC.

The V and J genes are TRBV27 and TRBJ1-3; perhaps TRBD1 as D (5 bases). The germline V and J ends were trimmed by 0 bases and 4 bases, with 10 bases remaining between them. From germline, CDR1 is MNHEY and CDR2 SMNVEV (reference sequence). The CDR3 runs to 15 residues. CDR3 DNA sequence: TGTGCCAGCAGTTTATCATACGGGGCCGGAAACACCATATATTTT. This encodes CASSLSYGAGNTIYF.

J is TRBJ1-1 and V is TRBV6-1; D remains ambiguous. The CDR3 contains 15 residues. V gave up 3 bases and J gave up 0 bases, with 11 bases separating them. Germline-derived CDR1 and CDR2 are MNHNS and SASEGT. As DNA, the CDR3 is TGTGCCAGCAGTGACGGGTTTGAGGTGAACACTGAAGCTTTCTTT. This gives the protein CASSDGFEVNTEAFF.

The chain employs TRBV4-2 and TRBJ2-1; 8 bases are a match to TRBD2. This CDR3 is 16 amino acids long. Germline values: CDR1 LGHNA, CDR2 YNFKEQ. Trimming took 0 bases from V and 4 from J; bases not matched to a gene: 5. The CDR3 reads CASSQEGAGVYNEQFF. The CDR3 bases are TGTGCCAGCAGCCAAGAAGGAGCGGGAGTGTACAATGAGCAGTTCTTC.

The chain uses TRBV10-2 and TRBJ2-1; TRBD2 matches 11 bases. There are 15 residues in the CDR3. The germline V gene encodes CDR1 WSHSY and CDR2 SAAADI. Trimming removed 4 bases from V and 9 bases from J; junction bases left unmatched: 8. The CDR3: CASSVTSGGDGEQFF. The CDR3 nucleotides read TGCGCCAGCAGTGTTACTAGCGGGGGAGACGGTGAGCAGTTCTTC.

V gene TRBV10-3 combines with J gene TRBJ2-7; D may match TRBD1 or TRBD2 (5 bases each). This CDR3 spans 13 amino acids. V was clipped by 10 bases and J by 1 base, with 14 bases between them. Germline lookup yields CDR1 ENHRY and CDR2 SYGVKD. The CDR3 sequence: CATLVEGSYEQYF. CDR3 nucleotide sequence: TGTGCCACCTTGGTAGAGGGGTCCTACGAGCAGTACTTC.

This clone showed up just once. The chain recombines TRBV5-1 with TRBJ1-2, with a weak D call TRBD1 (6 bases). In germline, CDR1 is SGHRS, CDR2 YFSETQ. This CDR3 is 12 amino acids long. V was trimmed by 4 bases and J by 6 bases, leaving 10 bases between them. Here the CDR3 DNA reads TGCGCCAGCAGCCTGAGGGGGGATGGCTACACCTTC. Protein: CASSLRGDGYTF.

As DNA, the CDR3 is TGTGCCAGCAGTTCGGGAGGAAACCAAGAGACCCAGTACTTC. Translation: CASSSGGNQETQYF. The chain uses TRBV7-9 and TRBJ2-5; 7 bases are shared with TRBD2. V shed 6 bases, J shed 0 bases, and the junction held 4 bases outside the gene matches. CDR3 length equals 14 residues. Germline loops: CDR1 SEHNR, CDR2 FQNEAQ (reference sequence). The entire variable domain, with the rest obtained from reference TRBV7-9 and TRBJ2-5, is as follows: DTGVSQNPRHKITKRGQNVTFRCDPISEHNRLYWYRQTLGQGPEFLTYFQNEAQLEKSRLLSDRFSAERPKGSFSTLEIQRTEQGDSAMYLCASSSGGNQETQYFGPGTRLLVL.

The chain couples TRBV7-9 to TRBJ1-4, with D perhaps matching TRBD1 (6 bases). The CDR3 is 15 amino acids. V was trimmed by 5 bases and J by 0 bases, leaving 10 bases between them. Germline V lookup: CDR1 SEHNR, CDR2 FQNEAQ (reference sequence). The CDR3 region is CASSEGQATNEKLFF. CDR3 bases: TGTGCCAGCAGCGAGGGACAAGCAACTAATGAAAAACTGTTTTTT.

The genes are TRBV28 and TRBJ2-1; 9 nucleotides agree with TRBD1. The germline V gene has CDR1 MDHEN and CDR2 SYDVKM. The CDR3 spans 15 residues. With 5 bases clipped from V and 5 bases from J, the junction kept 7 bases outside the gene matches. CDR3 sequence: CASSPGTGTHNEQFF. The CDR3 coding sequence is TGTGCCAGCAGTCCCGGGACAGGGACACACAATGAGCAGTTCTTC.

This chain uses TRBV10-3 with TRBJ2-7; D is uncertain. The ends were cut back, 3 bases at V and 4 bases at J, with 4 bases in the middle. CDR1 is ENHRY, CDR2 SYGVKD, per germline. The CDR3 consists of 11 residues. CDR3 nucleotides: TGTGCCATCAGTGAAGGTTACGAGCAGTACTTC. Protein product: CAISEGYEQYF.

This chain joins TRBV4-1 and TRBJ2-3; TRBD2 agrees at 8 bases. CDR1 is MGHRA, CDR2 YSYEKL, per germline. The CDR3 loop spans 17 amino acids. V gave up 4 bases and J gave up 0 bases; unmatched junction bases: 9. The CDR3 nucleotides are TGCGCCAGCAGCCCCATCGCGGGGGGCCCTAGCACAGATACGCAGTATTTT. This gives the protein CASSPIAGGPSTDTQYF.